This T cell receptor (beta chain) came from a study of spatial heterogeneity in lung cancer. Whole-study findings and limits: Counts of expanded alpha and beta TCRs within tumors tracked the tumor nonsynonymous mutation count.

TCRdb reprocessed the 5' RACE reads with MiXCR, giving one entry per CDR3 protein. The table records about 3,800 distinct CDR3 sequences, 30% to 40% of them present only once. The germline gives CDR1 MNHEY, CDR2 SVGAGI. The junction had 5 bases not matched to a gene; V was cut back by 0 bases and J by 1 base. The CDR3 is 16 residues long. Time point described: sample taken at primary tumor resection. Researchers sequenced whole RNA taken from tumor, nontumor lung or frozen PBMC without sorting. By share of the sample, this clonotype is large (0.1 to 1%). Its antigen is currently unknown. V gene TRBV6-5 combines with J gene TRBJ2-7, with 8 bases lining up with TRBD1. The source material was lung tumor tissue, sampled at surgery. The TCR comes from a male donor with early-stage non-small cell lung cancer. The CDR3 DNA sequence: TGTGCCAGCAGTTACTCGACAGGGGCTGGATCCTACGAGCAGTACTTC. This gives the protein CASSYSTGAGSYEQYF.